Below, 28 T cell receptor beta chains from the same sample are listed, as sequenced in a study of T-cell reconstitution after alpha-beta-depleted transplantation in children. The authors prepared the TCRbeta library with unique molecular identifiers. One entry per CDR3 protein results from TCRdb running MiXCR on the PCR reads. The sample consists of about 78,000 distinct CDR3 sequences, over 12% of them appearing once. The sample consisted of PBMCs, mostly from graft donor cells, taken 180 days after TCRalphabeta/CD19-depleted stem cell transplant. All receptors derive from a male patient between 2 and 10 years old who had a stem cell transplant for acute lymphoblastic leukemia, so the T cells may come from the graft donor.

Here the CDR3 DNA reads TGCAGTGCTTCTCTCAAAACTAGCGGCCTCCGGGGAGTGGGTGAGCAGTTCTTC. Translation: CSASLKTSGLRGVGEQFF. The V and J genes are TRBV20-1 and TRBJ2-1, with 8 bases lining up with TRBD2. CDR3 length: 18 amino acids. J lost 9 bases, V lost 5 bases, and 24 bases had no gene match. Per the germline V gene, CDR1 is DFQATT and CDR2 is SNEGSKA (reference sequence).

This clonotype was seen only a few times. The chain is built from TRBV30 and TRBJ2-5; D is perhaps TRBD2 (5 bases). V gave up 2 bases and J gave up 1 base, with 11 bases separating them. The germline V gene encodes CDR1 GTSNPN and CDR2 SVGIG (reference sequence). There are 14 residues in the CDR3. The CDR3: CAWSKGGRQETQYF. Written as DNA, the CDR3 is TGTGCCTGGAGTAAAGGAGGTCGCCAAGAGACCCAGTACTTC.

V and J are TRBV6-2 or TRBV6-3 and TRBJ1-6; 10 bases are shared with TRBD1. V lost 0 bases to trimming and J lost 0 bases; unmatched junction nucleotides: 8. The length of the CDR3 is 20 residues. From germline, CDR1 is MNHEY and CDR2 SVGEGT. The CDR3 DNA follows: TGTGCCAGCAGTTACTCGCGGGACAGGGGTTTTCGCTCCTATAATTCACCCCTCCACTTT. This translates into CASSYSRDRGFRSYNSPLHF.

This clonotype appeared a few times. The chain has TRBV5-1 and TRBJ1-5, with D possibly matching TRBD1 (5 bases). Per the germline V gene, CDR1 is SGHRS and CDR2 is YFSETQ. The CDR3 totals 16 residues. V lost 0 bases, J lost 0 bases, and 10 bases lay in between. The CDR3 loop is CASSLGPGLSNQPQHF. CDR3 bases: TGCGCCAGCAGCTTGGGACCGGGACTTAGCAATCAGCCCCAGCATTTT.

The V gene is TRBV5-8, the J gene TRBJ1-5, with D tentatively TRBD1 (6 bases). This CDR3 has 17 amino acids. From germline, CDR1 is SGHTS and CDR2 YDEGEE. Trimming cost V 1 base and J 1 base, with 15 bases left between them. The CDR3 is CASSLFEGGASNQPQHF. DNA of the CDR3: TGTGCCAGCAGCTTGTTCGAGGGGGGGGCGAGCAATCAGCCCCAGCATTTT.

V gene TRBV12-3 or TRBV12-4 combines with J gene TRBJ1-1, with a weak D call TRBD1 (5 bases). The V and J ends lost 4 bases and 1 base respectively, with 16 bases between them. The CDR3 length is 16 residues. The CDR3 bases are TGTGCCAGCAGTTCCCTTTCGTACGGGGGGAACACTGAAGCTTTCTTT. It encodes CASSSLSYGGNTEAFF.

Only a few counts were recorded for this clonotype. This chain joins TRBV19 and TRBJ1-5; D gene unclear. Trimming took 7 bases from V and 0 from J, leaving 19 bases between them. The CDR3 is made up of 17 amino acids. CDR1 LNHDA and CDR2 SQIVND come from the germline V gene (reference sequence). The CDR3 spells CASTDRIQDYSNQPQHF. Written as DNA, the CDR3 is TGTGCCAGTACCGATCGGATCCAGGATTATAGCAATCAGCCCCAGCATTTT.

In this sample, this clonotype turned up a few times. This rearrangement joins TRBV7-8 to TRBJ2-1; 13 bases agree with TRBD2. CDR3 length: 16 residues. Germline assignment: CDR1 SGHVS and CDR2 FQNEAQ. V shed 3 bases, J shed 9 bases, and the junction held 8 bases outside the gene matches. CDR3 amino acids: CASSFLTSGGAIEQFF. The CDR3 nucleotides are TGTGCCAGCAGCTTCCTAACTAGCGGGGGGGCCATTGAGCAGTTCTTC. Based on the CDR3 plus reference TRBV7-8 and TRBJ2-1, the full variable domain is GAGVSQSPRYKVAKRGQDVALRCDPISGHVSLFWYQQALGQGPEFLTYFQNEAQLDKSGLPSDRFFAERPEGSVSTLKIQRTQQEDSAVYLCASSFLTSGGAIEQFFGPGTRLTVL.

This chain connects TRBV5-1 to TRBJ1-6, with D possibly being TRBD1 (5 bases). In germline, CDR1 is SGHRS, CDR2 YFSETQ. Deletions cut 4 bases from V and 9 bases from J, with 14 bases between. The CDR3 is 14 residues long. CDR3 sequence (DNA): TGCGCCAGCAGCCGCGGGGGAGAGGGTTCACCCCTCCACTTT. It specifies CASSRGGEGSPLHF.

This clonotype was seen a handful of times. This chain connects TRBV10-3 to TRBJ1-1; TRBD1 agrees at 9 bases. The CDR3 spans 15 residues. The V and J ends lost 3 bases and 4 bases, in that order; junction bases with no gene match: 6. Germline CDR1 reads ENHRY; CDR2 reads SYGVKD. The CDR3 nucleotides read TGTGCCATCAGTGATTACAGGGGGCGGATCACTGAAGCTTTCTTT. This gives the protein CAISDYRGRITEAFF.

The chain employs TRBV4-3 and TRBJ1-5; no reliable D call. Trimming took off 0 bases at V and 8 bases at J, with 14 bases between the two ends. This CDR3 has 15 residues. CDR1 LGHNA and CDR2 YSLEER come from the germline V gene. DNA of the CDR3: TGCGCCAGCAGCCAAGATCGAGGCCGGATGAAGCCCCAGCATTTT. Residues: CASSQDRGRMKPQHF.

This clonotype was recorded at least ten times. V and J are TRBV14 and TRBJ2-7; unclear D gene. The length of the CDR3 is 16 residues. Deletions cut 1 base from V and 2 bases from J, with 15 bases between. The germline V gene encodes CDR1 SGHDN and CDR2 FVKESK. The CDR3 reads CASSQGHGTPPYEQYF. The CDR3 DNA follows: TGTGCCAGCAGCCAAGGCCACGGAACACCGCCCTACGAGCAGTACTTC.

This clonotype occurred a few times. V is TRBV28 and J is TRBJ2-1; possibly TRBD1 for D (5 bases). The V gene lost 8 bases and the J gene lost 6 bases, with 17 bases spanning the gap. This CDR3 region has 14 residues. CDR1 and CDR2 from the germline V gene are MDHEN and SYDVKM. The CDR3 loop is CASLKWQGRNEQFF. DNA of the CDR3: TGTGCCAGCCTCAAATGGCAGGGCCGCAATGAGCAGTTCTTC.

This clonotype has a handful of counts. This chain uses TRBV20-1 with TRBJ1-5; maybe TRBD1 (6 bases). Germline CDR1 DFQATT, CDR2 SNEGSKA (reference sequence). Trimming took off 8 bases at V and 6 bases at J, with 20 bases between the two ends. This CDR3 has 14 amino acids. Here the CDR3 reads CSTHRDYVGQPQHF. The CDR3 nucleotides read TGCAGTACCCACAGGGACTACGTGGGTCAGCCCCAGCATTTT.

As concerns this clonotype: This CDR3 is missing its conserved last phenylalanine or tryptophan, likely due to a read error. The chain recombines TRBV4-2 with TRBJ1-1; D perhaps matches TRBD1 (5 bases). Trimming removed 3 bases at V and 11 bases at J, with 13 bases between. This CDR3 has 12 residues. Germline V gene lookup returns CDR1 LGHNA and CDR2 YNFKEQ. The CDR3 DNA sequence: TGTGCCAGCAGCCAGGGGACCGGAAGGGCTTTCCTT. Translation: CASSQGTGRAFL.

This clonotype was observed once. The chain has TRBV10-3 and TRBJ1-2; weak D call: TRBD1 (6 bases). Germline V gene sequence: CDR1 ENHRY, CDR2 SYGVKD. V gave up 6 bases and J gave up 4 bases, with 15 bases separating them. The CDR3 length is 14 residues. The CDR3 here is CAIRGGEELYGYTF. CDR3 DNA: TGTGCCATCAGAGGGGGGGAGGAGCTCTATGGCTACACCTTC.

This clonotype was counted a few times. The chain links TRBV20-1 to TRBJ2-1; 8 nucleotides agree with TRBD1. V shed 6 bases and J 1 base; nucleotides not matched to a gene: 11. The CDR3 contains 16 residues. CDR1 is DFQATT, CDR2 SNEGSKA, per germline (reference sequence). CDR3 protein: CSARDGRGLSYNEQFF. DNA of the CDR3: TGCAGTGCCCGAGACGGCAGGGGGCTTTCCTACAATGAGCAGTTCTTC.

The gene calls are TRBV18 and TRBJ2-7; 10 bases map to TRBD1. J lost 6 bases, V lost 5 bases, and 4 bases had no gene match. Per the germline V gene, CDR1 is KGHSH and CDR2 is LQKENI. This CDR3 has 13 residues. The CDR3 DNA reads TGTGCCAGCTCAGCGGGACAGGGGTCCGAGCAGTACTTC. Translation: CASSAGQGSEQYF.

This sequence joins TRBV29-1 and TRBJ1-2; TRBD1 matches at 7 bases. Germline CDR1 and CDR2: SQVTM and ANQGSEA. The length of the CDR3 is 19 residues. V was pared by 6 bases and J by 0 bases, with 22 bases of the junction left unmatched. CDR3 coding DNA: TGCAGCGTACCTTACACCTCCGGGACAGCCACCTTAGCTAACTATGGCTACACCTTC. It codes for CSVPYTSGTATLANYGYTF.

The rearrangement uses TRBV27 and TRBJ2-7; perhaps TRBD1 as D (6 bases). The CDR3 has 15 amino acids. The germline V gene has CDR1 MNHEY and CDR2 SMNVEV (reference sequence). Trimming removed 1 base from V and 6 bases from J, with 16 bases in between. This CDR3 reads CASSLLTQGKGEQYF. The CDR3 DNA reads TGTGCCAGCAGTTTATTGACACAGGGAAAGGGCGAGCAGTACTTC.

There are many counts of this clonotype. The chain uses TRBV7-2 and TRBJ2-5; D perhaps matches TRBD1 (5 bases). Trimming shortened V by 3 bases and J by 5 bases, and 19 bases separated the two germline ends. This CDR3 spans 16 amino acids. Germline V lookup: CDR1 SGHTA, CDR2 FQGNSA. This CDR3 is CASSFRGHRGWETQYF. In DNA, the CDR3 is TGTGCCAGCAGCTTCCGCGGACACAGAGGTTGGGAGACCCAGTACTTC.

This clonotype appeared many times. V is TRBV20-1 and J is TRBJ1-6; D unresolved. V lost 1 base and J 14 bases, leaving 12 bases between the germline ends. Germline-derived CDR1 and CDR2 are DFQATT and SNEGSKA (reference sequence). The CDR3 covers 12 residues. The CDR3 DNA is TGCAGTGCTAGAGGGATGGGTTACACCCTCCACTTT. Translation gives CSARGMGYTLHF.

This sequence joins TRBV4-2 and TRBJ1-2; D is possibly TRBD1 (5 bases). The germline CDR1 and CDR2 sequences are LGHNA and YNFKEQ. With 3 bases removed from V and 3 bases from J, the gap between germline ends came to 17 bases. This CDR3 has 16 residues. The CDR3 DNA reads TGTGCCAGCAGCCATCGGGACGCCAGTCAGGACTATGGCTACACCTTC. This codes for CASSHRDASQDYGYTF.

This clonotype appeared many times. The chain carries TRBV20-1 and TRBJ1-1, with D possibly being TRBD1 (5 bases). This CDR3 has 12 amino acids. Trimming shortened V by 6 bases and J by 1 base, and 9 bases separated the two germline ends. In germline, CDR1 is DFQATT, CDR2 SNEGSKA (reference sequence). The CDR3 here is CSARQGNTEAFF. For the CDR3, the DNA is TGCAGTGCCCGCCAGGGGAACACTGAAGCTTTCTTT.

V gene TRBV11-3 combines with J gene TRBJ1-5; perhaps TRBD1 as D (6 bases). V dropped 2 bases and J dropped 3 bases, with 11 bases sitting between them. Looked up from germline, CDR1 is SGHNT and CDR2 is YENEEA. The CDR3 length is 15 residues. The CDR3 region is CASSLQGSANQPQHF. The CDR3 DNA is TGTGCCAGCAGCTTACAGGGGTCCGCCAATCAGCCCCAGCATTTT.

In its sample, this clonotype was seen many times. The rearrangement joins TRBV12-3 or TRBV12-4 to TRBJ1-1; D is ambiguous. Trimming left V 2 bases short and J 1 base short, with 11 bases between. The CDR3 runs to 15 residues. The CDR3 sequence is CASSLSMTQNTEAFF. CDR3 DNA: TGTGCCAGCAGTTTAAGTATGACTCAGAACACTGAAGCTTTCTTT.

The chain couples TRBV3-1 to TRBJ1-1; D remains unclear. Trimming shortened V by 4 bases and J by 0 bases, and 9 bases separated the two germline ends. Per germline, CDR1 LGHDT and CDR2 YNNKEL (reference sequence). This CDR3 has 14 amino acids. CDR3 nucleotide sequence: TGTGCCAGCAGCCCCGGACTGATGAACACTGAAGCTTTCTTT. This encodes CASSPGLMNTEAFF.

This clonotype was picked up many times. The rearrangement links TRBV5-1 to TRBJ2-5, with 7 nucleotides matching TRBD1. The CDR3 is 14 residues long. Germline trimming cut 1 base from V and 4 bases from J; bases unmatched to any gene: 4. The germline gives CDR1 SGHRS, CDR2 YFSETQ. The CDR3 sequence is CASSLTGVLETQYF. The DNA of the CDR3 is TGCGCCAGCAGCTTGACAGGGGTGTTAGAGACCCAGTACTTC.